A selection of T cell receptor beta chains follows, all from one sample in a study of T-cell memory formation after mild COVID-19. Via MiXCR, TCRdb re-called the 5' RACE reads, giving one row per CDR3 protein. The sample records about 350,000 distinct CDR3 sequences, about 13% being singletons. The specimen sequenced was PBMCs or a T cell subset sorted from them (not recorded which). Source of these receptors: a man aged 18 to 35 who had mild COVID-19 (a few samples of this study predate the infection). Cell type and time point are not known. CDR3s include the opening cysteine and the closing phenylalanine or tryptophan. Fields, in order: J gene, V gene, CDR3 protein.

TRBJ1-4,TRBV7-9,CASSPRTALNEKLFF
TRBJ1-5,TRBV2,CASRADQGPQPQHF
TRBJ1-3,TRBV4-1,CASSLGRGRGLSSSGNTIYF
TRBJ1-1,TRBV29-1,CSVRGQENTEAFF
TRBJ2-5,TRBV27,CASSPGAGGNGETQYF
TRBJ1-5,TRBV12-5,CASANSHQGGVNQPQHF
TRBJ2-1,TRBV24-1,CATSDFYRAGNEQFF
TRBJ1-3,TRBV6-6,CASLEDPSGNTIYF
TRBJ2-7,TRBV6-2/TRBV6-3,CASSYSAPSYEQYF
TRBJ2-3,TRBV7-3,CASSPGAGIDTQYF
TRBJ1-3,TRBV3-1,CASSRQSGNTIYF
TRBJ2-5,TRBV6-5,CASSLHLASETQYF
TRBJ2-2,TRBV5-1,CASSYDPAVNTGELFF
TRBJ1-1,TRBV29-1,CSVETRPNTEAFF
TRBJ2-5,TRBV2,CASLSGLASKETQYF